The 23 T cell receptor beta chains below all came from one sample that was sequenced in a study of neurological immune-mediated disorders. TCRdb redid the calling of the 5' RACE reads with MiXCR, one entry per CDR3 protein. The top ten clones hold roughly 7% of a sample with about 74,000 distinct CDR3 sequences, 4% to 6% of them seen once. The specimen was PBMCs. All receptors come from a man between 18 and 29 years old with multiple sclerosis.

This clonotype was seen only a few times. CDR3 bases: TGCGCCAGCAGCTTGGAGCGAACTCGAACTAACTATGGCTACACCTTC. Encoded protein: CASSLERTRTNYGYTF. V gene TRBV5-1 combines with J gene TRBJ1-2; D uncertain. This CDR3 spans 16 amino acids. V was shortened by 0 bases and J by 0 bases, with 12 bases between the two germline ends. CDR1 is SGHRS, CDR2 YFSETQ, per germline.

In its sample, this clonotype was seen many times. The chain recombines TRBV3-1 with TRBJ2-7, with a tentative D call TRBD2 (6 bases). Trimming pared 4 bases from V and 1 base from J, leaving 11 bases between. The CDR3 extends over 14 amino acids. The V gene's germline CDR1 is LGHDT and CDR2 YNNKEL (reference sequence). CDR3 region: CASSPALASYEQYF. CDR3 DNA sequence: TGTGCCAGCAGCCCGGCGCTAGCGTCCTACGAGCAGTACTTC.

This clonotype showed up many times. The gene calls are TRBV2 and TRBJ2-1; the D is unclear. V was shortened by 5 bases and J by 9 bases, with 14 bases between the two germline ends. The V gene's germline CDR1 is SNHLY and CDR2 FYNNEI. This CDR3 region has 13 residues. CDR3 residues: CASSKELTGEQFF. The CDR3 coding sequence is TGTGCCAGCAGTAAAGAACTTACGGGTGAGCAGTTCTTC.

Many counts were recorded for this clonotype. The CDR3 is CSAGPGLAGGETQYF. DNA of the CDR3: TGCAGTGCGGGCCCGGGACTAGCGGGAGGAGAGACCCAGTACTTC. This chain links TRBV20-1 with TRBJ2-5, with 15 bases matching TRBD2. The CDR3 has 15 amino acids. V gave up 6 bases and J gave up 4 bases; unmatched junction bases: 6. Germline assignment: CDR1 DFQATT and CDR2 SNEGSKA (reference sequence).

This clonotype was observed many times. The chain carries TRBV20-1 and TRBJ1-6; D is perhaps TRBD1 (6 bases). V lost 2 bases and J lost 6, with 11 bases in between. Germline values: CDR1 DFQATT, CDR2 SNEGSKA (reference sequence). CDR3 length: 14 amino acids. CDR3 protein: CSARPGARNSPLHF. The CDR3 region has the DNA TGCAGTGCTAGACCAGGGGCGCGTAATTCACCCCTCCACTTT.

This clonotype was counted only a few times. The junction differs from germline at one of its ends, possibly a read error. V gene TRBV18 combines with J gene TRBJ1-5; 12 bases match TRBD1. CDR1 is KGHSH and CDR2 is LQKENI in the germline V gene. The CDR3 has 16 residues. The CDR3: CASSPKPGQGAQPQNF. CDR3 nucleotide sequence: TGTGCCAGCTCACCAAAACCGGGACAGGGGGCCCAGCCCCAGAATTTT.

In its sample, this clonotype was seen a few times. The chain carries TRBV5-1 and TRBJ2-2, with D perhaps TRBD1 (7 bases). The CDR3 loop spans 13 amino acids. V lost 7 bases and J 2 bases, leaving 9 bases between the germline ends. Per the germline V gene, CDR1 is SGHRS and CDR2 is YFSETQ. The CDR3 loop is CASQGGNTGELFF. The CDR3 nucleotides read TGCGCCAGCCAGGGGGGAAACACCGGGGAGCTGTTTTTT.

This clonotype appeared many times. This chain connects TRBV20-1 to TRBJ2-7; the match to TRBD2 covers 8 bases. Germline assignment: CDR1 DFQATT and CDR2 SNEGSKA (reference sequence). The junction had 2 bases not matched to a gene; V was cut back by 3 bases and J by 4 bases. The CDR3 sequence is 12 residues long. The CDR3 nucleotides are TGCAGTGCTAGCGGGGGGGGATACGAGCAGTACTTC. It codes for CSASGGGYEQYF.

This clonotype was recorded many times. CDR3 in amino acids: CASSLDVGGPFF. In nucleotides, the CDR3 is TGCGCCAGCAGCTTGGACGTGGGGGGCCCTTTCTTT. This chain uses TRBV5-1 with TRBJ1-1; D is perhaps TRBD1 (6 bases). V lost 0 bases and J lost 12, with 12 bases in between. This CDR3 is 12 amino acids long. The germline V gene has CDR1 SGHRS and CDR2 YFSETQ.

In its sample, this clonotype was seen many times. The rearrangement links TRBV20-1 to TRBJ2-3; D may match TRBD1 or TRBD2 (5 bases each). The V end was cut by 3 bases, the J end by 9 bases, with 16 bases between. Looked up from germline, CDR1 is DFQATT and CDR2 is SNEGSKA (reference sequence). The CDR3 spans 13 residues. The CDR3: CSASAEGRGTQYF. CDR3 coding DNA: TGCAGTGCTAGCGCCGAGGGACGAGGGACGCAGTATTTT.

This clonotype was observed many times. The rearrangement links TRBV18 to TRBJ2-4; 8 nucleotides align to TRBD1. Germline V gives CDR1 KGHSH, CDR2 LQKENI. The CDR3 has 15 residues. V was pared by 2 bases and J by 9 bases, with 9 bases of the junction left unmatched. In DNA form, the CDR3 reads TGTGCCAGCTCACCAGGACAGGGAAGTTTAGTCATTCAGTACTTC. This encodes CASSPGQGSLVIQYF.

This clonotype came up many times. V gene TRBV29-1 combines with J gene TRBJ2-1, with D maybe TRBD2 (6 bases). Looked up from germline, CDR1 is SQVTM and CDR2 is ANQGSEA. The CDR3 is made up of 12 amino acids. Trimming stripped 7 bases from V and 8 bases from J, with 15 bases between. This CDR3 reads CSGGASGDEQFF. CDR3 coding DNA: TGCAGCGGGGGAGCCTCGGGGGATGAGCAGTTCTTC.

In this sample, this clonotype turned up a few times. One end of the junction varies from germline; a read error may be responsible. V usage is TRBV24-1 and J usage is TRBJ1-5; the D gene is possibly TRBD1 (5 bases). CDR3 size: 16 residues. Germline V lookup: CDR1 KGHDR, CDR2 SFDVKD. Written as DNA, the CDR3 is TGTGCCACCAGTGACCCTCGGGACGGTCGCAATCAGCCCCAGAATTTT. Amino acids: CATSDPRDGRNQPQNF.

This clonotype has ten or more counts. J is TRBJ2-1 and V is TRBV28; 8 bases are a match to TRBD1. V dropped 5 bases and J dropped 6; count of bases not matched to a gene: 12. CDR1 is MDHEN, CDR2 SYDVKM, per germline. The CDR3 contains 16 residues. In DNA, the CDR3 is TGTGCCAGCAGTCCCCGACAGGGGAGACCAGCCAATGAGCAGTTCTTC. Its protein product is CASSPRQGRPANEQFF.

This clonotype was found many times. This chain links TRBV7-2 with TRBJ2-5; the D is unclear. The CDR3 totals 14 residues. V lost 6 bases, J lost 2 bases, and 13 bases lay in between. The germline CDR1 and CDR2 sequences are SGHTA and FQGNSA. In nucleotides, the CDR3 is TGTGCCAGCAGGACAATGGCGAATCAAGAGACCCAGTACTTC. Translation: CASRTMANQETQYF.

As regards this clonotype: A much bigger clone sits one base away, suggesting this may be a read error. Here the CDR3 reads CASSAGTPQPQHF. The DNA for the CDR3 is TGTGCCAGCAGTGCAGGCACCCCTCAGCCCCAGCATTTT. The chain is built from TRBV6-1 and TRBJ1-5; D gene ambiguous. Trimming took off 4 bases at V and 6 bases at J, with 10 bases between the two ends. This CDR3 contains 13 residues. Germline CDR1 is MNHNS and CDR2 is SASEGT.

This clonotype has ten or more counts. V is TRBV5-1 and J is TRBJ2-5; D unresolved. This CDR3 has 14 residues. Deletions cut 2 bases from V and 0 bases from J, with 8 bases between. CDR1 and CDR2 (germline): SGHRS, YFSETQ. In nucleotides, the CDR3 is TGCGCCAGCAGCTTACAGTCTTACCAAGAGACCCAGTACTTC. It codes for CASSLQSYQETQYF.

There are many counts of this clonotype. V is TRBV6-1 and J is TRBJ2-3, with 9 bases matching TRBD1. CDR1 and CDR2 from the germline V gene are MNHNS and SASEGT. CDR3 length: 15 residues. The V gene end was trimmed by 7 bases and the J gene end by 0 bases; junction bases not matched to a gene: 5. Here the CDR3 DNA reads TGTGCCAGCACCACCGGACAGGGGAGCACAGATACGCAGTATTTT. It translates to CASTTGQGSTDTQYF.

This clonotype was recorded at least ten times. This sequence joins TRBV5-6 and TRBJ2-7; D remains ambiguous. Between the trimmed V and J ends, which lost 1 base and 3 bases, there was a span of 5 bases. Germline CDR1 SGHDT, CDR2 YYEEEE. CDR3 length: 12 residues. The CDR3 DNA reads as TGTGCCAGCAGCTTGTGGGGCTACGAGCAGTACTTC. This encodes CASSLWGYEQYF.

This clonotype was seen ten or more times. This chain links TRBV6-5 with TRBJ2-4, with no clear D. Between the trimmed V and J ends, which lost 6 bases and 5 bases, there was a span of 8 bases. CDR1 is MNHEY and CDR2 is SVGAGI in the germline V gene. The CDR3 is made up of 12 amino acids. The CDR3 protein is CASSGRENIQYF. The CDR3, as DNA: TGTGCCAGCAGCGGACGAGAAAACATTCAGTACTTC.

This clonotype was picked up many times. The chain joins TRBV9 to TRBJ1-1; D is uncertain. The ends were cut back, 0 bases at V and 3 bases at J, with 9 bases in the middle. The germline V gene encodes CDR1 SGDLS and CDR2 YYNGEE. This CDR3 has 14 amino acids. The CDR3 loop is CASSVAWEYTEAFF. The CDR3 region has the DNA TGTGCCAGCAGCGTAGCTTGGGAGTACACTGAAGCTTTCTTT.

On this clonotype itself: A much larger clone lies a single base off, so this may be a read error. The conserved final phenylalanine or tryptophan is absent from the CDR3, which likely points to a read error. The chain couples TRBV10-3 to TRBJ1-2, with 10 bases lining up with TRBD1. The junction had 0 bases not matched to a gene; V was cut back by 0 bases and J by 5 bases. The CDR3 runs 14 residues. Germline values: CDR1 ENHRY, CDR2 SYGVKD. CDR3 sequence (DNA): TGTGCCATCAGTGAGTCGGACAGGGGGTATGGCTACACCATC. Its translation: CAISESDRGYGYTI.

This clonotype was found many times. The chain is built from TRBV7-9 and TRBJ2-5; no definite D call. There are 12 residues in the CDR3. From germline, CDR1 is SEHNR and CDR2 FQNEAQ (reference sequence). V was cut by 3 bases and J by 5 bases, with 7 bases left in between. CDR3 sequence reads: CASSFDIETQYF. The CDR3 nucleotides read TGTGCCAGCAGCTTTGACATCGAGACCCAGTACTTC.